Below are 14 T cell receptor beta chains sequenced from a single sample in a study of T-cell memory formation after mild COVID-19. TCRdb re-analysed the 5' RACE reads in MiXCR, keeping a single row per CDR3 protein. The data hold 150,000 to 200,000 distinct CDR3 sequences, with 11% observed a single time. Sample: PBMCs or a T cell subset sorted from them (not recorded which). Receptors were obtained from a man younger than 35 who had mild COVID-19 (a few samples of this study predate the infection). Cell type and time point are not known.

The chain carries TRBV6-2 or TRBV6-3 and TRBJ2-1; weak D call: TRBD1 (6 bases). Germline values: CDR1 MNHEY, CDR2 SVGEGT. CDR3 length: 15 residues. The ends were cut back, 6 bases at V and 0 bases at J, with 12 bases in the middle. The CDR3 DNA follows: TGTGCCAGCAGCGGACAGCGTAGCTCCTACAATGAGCAGTTCTTC. It yields the protein CASSGQRSSYNEQFF.

This sequence joins TRBV11-3 and TRBJ2-7; 7 bases map to TRBD1. J lost 2 bases, V lost 3 bases, and 1 base had no gene match. From germline, CDR1 is SGHNT and CDR2 YENEEA. The CDR3 spans 13 residues. The CDR3 DNA reads TGTGCCAGCAGCTTCGGGACAGCCTACGAGCAGTACTTC. Residues: CASSFGTAYEQYF. The full variable domain, rest sourced from reference TRBV11-3 and TRBJ2-7, is EAGVVQSPRYKIIEKKQPVAFWCNPISGHNTLYWYLQNLGQGPELLIRYENEEAVDDSQLPKDRFSAERLKGVDSTLKIQPAELGDSAVYLCASSFGTAYEQYFGPGTRLTVT.

In this sample, this clonotype turned up a few times. The chain recombines TRBV5-5 with TRBJ2-1; the D gene is possibly TRBD2 (6 bases). The CDR3 sequence is 13 residues long. Between the trimmed V and J ends, which lost 3 bases and 15 bases, there was a span of 19 bases. Germline CDR1 and CDR2: SGHKS and YYEKEE (reference sequence). CDR3 region: CASSSSTHPGGFF. For the CDR3, the DNA is TGTGCCAGCAGCTCTTCAACCCACCCCGGGGGGTTCTTC.

The chain couples TRBV18 to TRBJ1-1; no clear D. V was pared by 2 bases and J by 1 base, with 11 bases between. The germline gives CDR1 KGHSH, CDR2 LQKENI. CDR3 length: 15 amino acids. Written as DNA, the CDR3 is TGTGCCAGCTCACCATCATCCGTCCGGAACACTGAAGCTTTCTTT. This codes for CASSPSSVRNTEAFF.

This clonotype has more than one count but fewer than ten. The chain links TRBV2 to TRBJ1-4, with unresolved D. Germline CDR1 and CDR2: SNHLY and FYNNEI. The CDR3 length is 12 residues. Trimming took 1 base from V and 6 from J, leaving 3 bases between them. CDR3 nucleotide sequence: TGTGCCAGCAGTGAAGATGATGAAAAACTGTTTTTT. It translates to CASSEDDEKLFF.

The V and J genes are TRBV3-1 and TRBJ2-3; the D gene is possibly TRBD1 (6 bases). Germline lookup yields CDR1 LGHDT and CDR2 YNNKEL (reference sequence). Trimming cost V 4 bases and J 0 bases, with 14 bases left between them. There are 16 residues in the CDR3. CDR3 nucleotide sequence: TGTGCCAGCAGCCCCGGGACAAGTGAAAGCACAGATACGCAGTATTTT. Translating gives CASSPGTSESTDTQYF.

A few counts support this clonotype. In DNA, the CDR3 is TGCAGCGTGACAGGAGGGAACACTGAAGCTTTCTTT. The encoded protein is CSVTGGNTEAFF. The chain links TRBV29-1 to TRBJ1-1, with TRBD1 as a possible D gene (6 bases). V gave up 6 bases and J gave up 1 base, with 9 bases separating them. The length of the CDR3 is 12 residues. The germline CDR1 and CDR2 sequences are SQVTM and ANQGSEA.

V is TRBV12-3 or TRBV12-4 and J is TRBJ1-1; D is perhaps TRBD1 (5 bases). The CDR3 is 15 residues long. V shed 7 bases and J shed 1 base, with 16 bases lying between them. The CDR3 nucleotides are TGTGCCAGCACCCGTACCGGGGCGCCGAACACTGAAGCTTTCTTT. Its translation: CASTRTGAPNTEAFF.

The genes are TRBV7-9 and TRBJ2-3; D unclear. Per germline, CDR1 SEHNR and CDR2 FQNEAQ (reference sequence). V dropped 0 bases and J dropped 5 bases, with 12 bases sitting between them. There are 15 residues in the CDR3. This CDR3 is CASSLAMGGEDTQYF. The CDR3 DNA is TGTGCCAGCAGCTTAGCGATGGGTGGGGAAGATACGCAGTATTTT.

There are a few counts of this clonotype. The chain carries TRBV4-3 and TRBJ2-1; 11 bases align to TRBD2. Trimming took 0 bases from V and 3 from J; bases not matched to a gene: 7. Per germline, CDR1 LGHNA and CDR2 YSLEER. The CDR3 is made up of 18 amino acids. The CDR3 is CASSQDDSGGALYNEQFF. The CDR3 DNA reads as TGCGCCAGCAGCCAAGATGATAGCGGGGGGGCCCTCTACAATGAGCAGTTCTTC.

The J gene is TRBJ2-1, the V gene TRBV6-5; 12 bases line up with TRBD2. The germline V gene has CDR1 MNHEY and CDR2 SVGAGI. The CDR3 has 15 residues. J lost 7 bases, V lost 4 bases, and 5 bases had no gene match. CDR3 sequence (DNA): TGTGCCAGCAGTTTCCTAGCGGGGGGGCCTAATGAGCAGTTCTTC. Translation gives CASSFLAGGPNEQFF.

There are a few counts of this clonotype. V and J are TRBV13 and TRBJ1-6; the match to TRBD1 covers 8 bases. V shed 4 bases, J shed 9 bases, and the junction held 5 bases outside the gene matches. The CDR3 is 14 residues long. From germline, CDR1 is PRHDT and CDR2 FYEKMQ (reference sequence). The CDR3 coding sequence is TGTGCCAGCAGCTCGGACAGGGCGACTTCACCCCTCCACTTT. Translated, it gives CASSSDRATSPLHF. Variable domain in full (rest from reference TRBV13 and TRBJ1-6): AAGVIQSPRHLIKEKRETATLKCYPIPRHDTVYWYQQGPGQDPQFLISFYEKMQSDKGSIPDRFSAQQFSDYHSELNMSSLELGDSALYFCASSSDRATSPLHFGNGTRLTVT.

This clonotype was seen only a few times. V usage is TRBV27 and J usage is TRBJ1-5; no firm D call. Germline values: CDR1 MNHEY, CDR2 SMNVEV (reference sequence). CDR3 length: 16 residues. Trimming shortened V by 2 bases and J by 3 bases, and 14 bases separated the two germline ends. The CDR3 here is CASSLTTFGVNQPQHF. In nucleotides, the CDR3 is TGTGCCAGCAGTTTAACGACGTTTGGTGTCAATCAGCCCCAGCATTTT.

The chain combines TRBV2 with TRBJ2-5, with 8 bases matching TRBD2. Germline V gives CDR1 SNHLY, CDR2 FYNNEI. Trimming at V came to 3 bases and at J to 5 bases, leaving 8 bases not matched to a gene. The CDR3 runs to 15 residues. CDR3 nucleotide sequence: TGTGCCAGCAGTGAGAATAGCGGGGCCACGGAGACCCAGTACTTC. This translates into CASSENSGATETQYF.